This T cell receptor (beta chain) was recorded in a study of beta chain features in type 1 diabetes. Expressed TCRB transcripts were sequenced because the isolated RNA had all been reverse transcribed beforehand. Profiled with immunoSEQ multiplex PCR; TCRdb holds only in-frame clones, not every one. The sample lists around 650,000 clones, 12% occurring once. The study, taken as a whole, reports: Among patients with Type 1 diabetes, TCRB CDR3s were moderately but significantly shorter in every one of the four CD4+ subsets.

Per the germline V gene, CDR1 is SNHLY and CDR2 is FYNNEI. The V gene end was trimmed by 5 bases and the J gene end by 3 bases; junction bases not matched to a gene: 9. This CDR3 is built from 15 residues. This clone was seen a few times. Its target is unknown. The sequence was obtained from a man under 40 with type 1 diabetes. The chain recombines TRBV2 with TRBJ1-2, with 7 bases that match TRBD1. Material: naive CD4+ T cells from blood. This CDR3 reads CASSLSTGRYYGYTF. In nucleotides, the CDR3 is TGTGCCAGCAGTCTCTCGACAGGGCGATACTATGGCTACACCTTC.